This T cell receptor (beta chain) appears in the sequencing data of a study of OX40 agonist ivuxolimab in advanced cancers. In this sample, this clone turned up a few times. The data were produced by immunoSEQ multiplex PCR, yet TCRdb's version contains in-frame clones alone and is incomplete. The table shows about 82,000 clones, with roughly 90% occurring only once. V was shortened by 4 bases and J by 8 bases, with 5 bases between the two germline ends. In germline, CDR1 is MNHNY, CDR2 SVGAGI (reference sequence). The CDR3 covers 10 residues. This receptor was taken from an adult with an advanced solid tumor such as melanoma, head and neck, liver or kidney cancer. V and J are TRBV6-6 and TRBJ1-2; D gene unclear. Sequenced here: CD4+ or CD8+ T cells sorted from blood, sampled in a trial of the OX40 agonist ivuxolimab. CDR3 region: CASSSQGYTF. Here the CDR3 DNA reads TGTGCCAGCAGTTCACAGGGCTACACCTTC.